The present entry profiles one TCR beta chain with its context. Its antigen is currently unknown. The sample belongs to a study of neoadjuvant nivolumab and ipilimumab in lung cancer. Sequencing was performed with immunoSEQ multiplex PCR; in TCRdb, only in-frame clones are kept and a portion is missing. The sample lists around 17,000 clones; approximately 76% were seen once. Broader study findings: Compared with tumor-adjacent uninvolved lung, resected tumors showed greater richness and clonality. TCR receptors were sequenced in few samples. Only two of four nivolumab-treated tumors gained richness and clonality by surgery. Resected-tumor TCR richness correlated positively with pretherapy blood richness.

CDR3 size: 15 residues. Per the germline V gene, CDR1 is LGHNA and CDR2 is YNFKEQ. The V end was cut by 0 bases, the J end by 4 bases, with 12 bases between. Sequences were derived from tumor tissue, sampled after neoadjuvant nivolumab, alone or with ipilimumab, at or shortly before surgery. This sequence was found in an adult with non-small cell lung cancer. The rearrangement links TRBV4-2 to TRBJ1-2; D may be TRBD1 (5 bases). The CDR3 nucleotides are TGTGCCAGCAGCCAAGAAGGCAGGGACTTCTATGGCTACACCTTC. As protein: CASSQEGRDFYGYTF.